This T cell receptor beta chain was recorded in a study of cytomegalovirus exposure and HLA in healthy donors. The PCR employed 60 Vbeta primers together with 13 Jbeta primers. Generated by immunoSEQ multiplex PCR, the TCRdb table keeps only in-frame clones and is missing some. The data contain 150,000 to 200,000 clones, almost 85% of them singletons. The table lists this clone with a few counts. As yet, its antigen is unknown. CDR1 and CDR2 (germline): SGHNT, YENEEA. The CDR3 has 14 residues. V was trimmed by 5 bases and J by 7 bases, leaving 14 bases between them. Study-level results: Later analysis suggested links between common viral pathogens and several top significant clusters. DRB1 showed the most TCR associations and HLA-C the fewest in a later analysis, as rates varied by HLA locus. In an earlier analysis, about 87% or about 30%: the productive usage of most TCR beta V segments.

The sequence was obtained from a girl between 5 and 17 years old in good health and CMV-seropositive. This chain joins TRBV11-3 and TRBJ1-4; D not resolved. What was sequenced was PBMCs. The CDR3 DNA sequence: TGTGCCAGCAGCCCGGGAGGGCTAAGTGAAAAACTGTTTTTT. This gives the protein CASSPGGLSEKLFF.